Each of the 17 T cell receptor beta chains below was sequenced from the same sample in a study of cytomegalovirus exposure and HLA in healthy donors. Amplification used 60 Vbeta primers and 13 Jbeta primers. Method: immunoSEQ multiplex PCR; TCRdb's copy keeps in-frame clones and lacks some. The table lists 90,000 to 150,000 clones, roughly 65% of them singletons. Specimen: PBMCs. These receptors originate from a man aged 40-49 years in good health and CMV-seropositive.

V and J are TRBV27 and TRBJ1-6; TRBD1 might be the D (5 bases). Germline values: CDR1 MNHEY, CDR2 SMNVEV (reference sequence). This CDR3 has 14 amino acids. V gave up 6 bases and J gave up 8 bases, with 14 bases separating them. CDR3 sequence: CASSQVSGYSPLHF. The CDR3 DNA is TGTGCCAGCAGCCAGGTTTCAGGGTATTCACCCCTCCACTTT.

V and J are TRBV5-1 and TRBJ2-1; TRBD1 aligns across 12 bases. The germline gives CDR1 SGHRS, CDR2 YFSETQ. This CDR3 is built from 14 residues. J lost 15 bases, V lost 2 bases, and 9 bases had no gene match. The CDR3 DNA follows: TGCGCCAGCAGCTTCGGGACAGGGGGCCTCAGGGCGTTCTTC. It is translated as CASSFGTGGLRAFF.

This clone was seen only a few times. The rearrangement links TRBV6-1 to TRBJ2-7; D is uncertain. V was cut by 7 bases and J by 2 bases, with 9 bases left in between. The germline V gene has CDR1 MNHNS and CDR2 SASEGT. The CDR3 has 12 residues. CDR3 nucleotide sequence: TGTGCCAGCACCAGATTTCCCTACGAGCAGTACTTC. Translation: CASTRFPYEQYF.

The rearrangement links TRBV6-5 to TRBJ2-7; 8 positions agree with TRBD1. CDR1 MNHEY and CDR2 SVGAGI come from the germline V gene. The V gene end was trimmed by 2 bases and the J gene end by 5 bases; junction bases not matched to a gene: 8. The CDR3 is 15 amino acids. CDR3: CASSYGPGQAHEQYF. CDR3 sequence (DNA): TGTGCCAGCAGTTACGGGCCGGGACAGGCCCACGAGCAGTACTTC.

This clone has only a few counts. The chain recombines TRBV7-6 with TRBJ1-1; 8 bases fit TRBD1. V trimming: 1 base; J trimming: 5 bases; junction bases outside the gene matches: 9. The CDR3 is 16 amino acids. The germline CDR1 and CDR2 sequences are SGHVS and FNYEAQ. CDR3 coding DNA: TGTGCCAGCAGCTTAGTGGTAGGACAGGGACAAACTGAAGCTTTCTTT. It codes for CASSLVVGQGQTEAFF.

The chain couples TRBV6-1 to TRBJ1-5; 11 nucleotides align to TRBD1. V lost 1 base and J lost 8; bases outside the gene matches: 4. Germline-derived CDR1 and CDR2 are MNHNS and SASEGT. This CDR3 spans 15 amino acids. The CDR3: CASSEGTGGLEPQHF. As DNA, the CDR3 is TGTGCCAGCAGTGAAGGGACAGGGGGCTTAGAGCCCCAGCATTTT.

V and J are TRBV19 and TRBJ2-7, with 7 bases that match TRBD2. The length of the CDR3 is 15 residues. V shed 6 bases, J shed 0 bases, and the junction held 8 bases outside the gene matches. Per germline, CDR1 LNHDA and CDR2 SQIVND (reference sequence). The DNA of the CDR3 is TGTGCCAGTAGGGTTAGCGGGTGGGACTCCTACGAGCAGTACTTC. It encodes CASRVSGWDSYEQYF. The complete variable domain, with remaining parts taken from reference TRBV19 and TRBJ2-7, reads DGGITQSPKYLFRKEGQNVTLSCEQNLNHDAMYWYRQDPGQGLRLIYYSQIVNDFQKGDIAEGYSVSREKKESFPLTVTSAQKNPTAFYLCASRVSGWDSYEQYFGPGTRLTVT.

As DNA, the CDR3 is TGTGCCAGCAGTGCCGGACAGGGGGCTTGGGAGACCCAGTACTTC. Protein: CASSAGQGAWETQYF. V and J are TRBV2 and TRBJ2-5, with 11 nucleotides matching TRBD1. The germline gives CDR1 SNHLY, CDR2 FYNNEI. The J segment lost 5 bases and the V segment lost 4 bases, leaving 6 bases of the junction unmatched. The CDR3 has 15 amino acids.

The rearrangement links TRBV6-1 to TRBJ1-2, with D possibly matching TRBD1 (6 bases). Trimming shortened V by 2 bases and J by 7 bases, and 11 bases separated the two germline ends. The CDR3 contains 13 residues. Germline V gene lookup returns CDR1 MNHNS and CDR2 SASEGT. CDR3 sequence (DNA): TGTGCCAGCAGTGAATGGGGGGGCGCTGGCTACACCTTC. Translated: CASSEWGGAGYTF.

The chain links TRBV5-4 to TRBJ2-5; D gene uncertain. This CDR3 comprises 13 residues. Germline loops: CDR1 SGHNT, CDR2 YYREEE (reference sequence). With 2 bases removed from V and 2 bases from J, the gap between germline ends came to 7 bases. This CDR3 reads CASSFTEQETQYF. CDR3 DNA sequence: TGTGCCAGCAGCTTCACAGAACAAGAGACCCAGTACTTC.

This clone was found once. V is TRBV5-6 and J is TRBJ2-1, with TRBD2 as a possible D gene (6 bases). V was trimmed by 0 bases and J by 3 bases, leaving 10 bases between them. The CDR3 totals 15 residues. Germline CDR1 reads SGHDT; CDR2 reads YYEEEE. CDR3 sequence reads: CASSLDGGIYNEQFF. DNA for the CDR3: TGTGCCAGCAGCTTGGACGGGGGAATCTACAATGAGCAGTTCTTC.

The chain combines TRBV6-1 with TRBJ2-7, with TRBD1 identical over 8 bases. The germline gives CDR1 MNHNS, CDR2 SASEGT. With V trimmed by 6 bases and J by 3 bases, 10 bases remained unmatched. The CDR3 is 15 residues long. CDR3 sequence: CASRGWQGADYEQYF. CDR3 in DNA: TGTGCCAGCAGGGGCTGGCAGGGGGCGGACTACGAGCAGTACTTC.

There are many counts of this clone. The rearrangement uses TRBV5-4 and TRBJ1-4; 7 bases align to TRBD1. The germline V gene has CDR1 SGHNT and CDR2 YYREEE (reference sequence). The CDR3 loop spans 14 amino acids. V lost 3 bases, J lost 8 bases, and 7 bases stayed unmatched. The CDR3 DNA reads TGTGCCAGCAGCTACAGGGGTGGTGACGAAAAACTGTTTTTT. This gives the protein CASSYRGGDEKLFF.

The V and J genes are TRBV9 and TRBJ2-5, with 9 bases that match TRBD2. V dropped 3 bases and J dropped 0; count of bases not matched to a gene: 3. Germline V gene sequence: CDR1 SGDLS, CDR2 YYNGEE. This CDR3 comprises 15 residues. The CDR3 here is CASSGAGGYQETQYF. The CDR3 DNA follows: TGTGCCAGCAGCGGGGCGGGGGGGTACCAAGAGACCCAGTACTTC. The full variable domain, its missing parts supplied by reference TRBV9 and TRBJ2-5, is DSGVTQTPKHLITATGQRVTLRCSPRSGDLSVYWYQQSLDQGLQFLIQYYNGEERAKGNILERFSAQQFPDLHSELNLSSLELGDSALYFCASSGAGGYQETQYFGPGTRLLVL.

The chain carries TRBV6-6 and TRBJ2-7; D perhaps matches TRBD1 (6 bases). This CDR3 is built from 15 residues. Trimming removed 6 bases from V and 1 base from J, with 16 bases in between. CDR1 and CDR2 (germline): MNHNY, SVGAGI (reference sequence). CDR3 residues: CASSTAGDSSYEQYF. DNA for the CDR3: TGTGCCAGCAGCACCGCAGGGGATAGTTCCTACGAGCAGTACTTC.

This clone has a handful of counts. This chain links TRBV5-1 with TRBJ2-5; 10 positions agree with TRBD2. CDR1 is SGHRS, CDR2 YFSETQ, per germline. The CDR3 runs 14 residues. J lost 5 bases, V lost 4 bases, and 5 bases had no gene match. In DNA form, the CDR3 reads TGCGCCAGCAGCCCAGCGGGAGGGGTGGAGACCCAGTACTTC. This translates into CASSPAGGVETQYF. Full variable domain (rest looked up from reference TRBV5-1 and TRBJ2-5): KAGVTQTPRYLIKTRGQQVTLSCSPISGHRSVSWYQQTPGQGLQFLFEYFSETQRNKGNFPGRFSGRQFSNSRSEMNVSTLELGDSALYLCASSPAGGVETQYFGPGTRLLVL.

In this sample, this clone turned up a few times. This chain uses TRBV19 with TRBJ1-2; 8 nucleotides line up with TRBD1. Germline lookup yields CDR1 LNHDA and CDR2 SQIVND (reference sequence). Unmatched junction bases numbered 9, after V lost 3 bases and J lost 3 bases. The CDR3 loop spans 16 amino acids. Here the CDR3 reads CASSIRSGTGDYGYTF. In DNA, the CDR3 is TGTGCCAGTAGTATCCGATCCGGGACAGGAGACTATGGCTACACCTTC.